The present T cell receptor (beta chain) was sequenced within a study of read filtering for tumor transcriptome and immune sequencing. At the level of the study: Per sample, TCR-region reads ranged about 4.05 to 11 million by IR-seq, about 75 to 1,300 by RNA-seq.

This clonotype was seen at least ten times. From 300 to 450 ng of RNA, a library with molecular barcoded alpha/delta and beta/gamma adaptors was made. TCRdb re-called the reads with MiXCR, one entry per CDR3 protein. The repertoire holds fewer than 100,000 distinct CDR3 sequences, with 10% to 15% as singletons. This CDR3 is 14 amino acids long. Trimming pared 6 bases from V and 0 bases from J, leaving 11 bases between. Germline CDR1 SQVTM, CDR2 ANQGSEA. J is TRBJ1-4 and V is TRBV29-1, with D tentatively TRBD1 (5 bases). The sample comprised a population of CD138-negative cells sorted from bone marrow. The source is a donor over 35 with multiple myeloma. CDR3 coding DNA: TGCAGCGTCCGGATGGGGGCAACTAATGAAAAACTGTTTTTT. It codes for CSVRMGATNEKLFF.